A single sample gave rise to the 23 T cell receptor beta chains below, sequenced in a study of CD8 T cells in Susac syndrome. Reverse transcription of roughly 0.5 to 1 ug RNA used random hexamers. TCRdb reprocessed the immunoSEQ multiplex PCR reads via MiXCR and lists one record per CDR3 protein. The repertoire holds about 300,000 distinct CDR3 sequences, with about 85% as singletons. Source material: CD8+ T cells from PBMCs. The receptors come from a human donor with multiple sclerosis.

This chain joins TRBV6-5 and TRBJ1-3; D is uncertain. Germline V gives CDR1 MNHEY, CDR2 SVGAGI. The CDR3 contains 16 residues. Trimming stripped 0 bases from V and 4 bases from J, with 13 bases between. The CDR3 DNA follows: TGTGCCAGCAGTTACTCGGGCCCCCCGGGGGGAAACACCATATATTTT. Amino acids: CASSYSGPPGGNTIYF.

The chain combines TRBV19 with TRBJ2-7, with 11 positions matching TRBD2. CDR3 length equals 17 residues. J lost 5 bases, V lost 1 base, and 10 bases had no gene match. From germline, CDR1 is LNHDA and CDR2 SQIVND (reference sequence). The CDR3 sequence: CASSIALPSGRPNEQYF. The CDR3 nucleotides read TGTGCCAGTAGTATAGCTCTCCCTAGCGGGAGGCCCAACGAGCAGTACTTC.

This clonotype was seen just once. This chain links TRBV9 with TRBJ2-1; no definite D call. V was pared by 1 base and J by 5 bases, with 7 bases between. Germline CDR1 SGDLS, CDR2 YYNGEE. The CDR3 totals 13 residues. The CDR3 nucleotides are TGTGCCAGCAGCGTAAAACGGGACAATGAGCAGTTCTTC. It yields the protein CASSVKRDNEQFF.

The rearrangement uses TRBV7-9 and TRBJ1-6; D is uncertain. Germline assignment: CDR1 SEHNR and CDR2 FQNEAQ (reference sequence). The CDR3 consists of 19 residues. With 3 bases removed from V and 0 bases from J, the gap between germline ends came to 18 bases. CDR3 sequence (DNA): TGTGCCAGCAGCTTCCTTATACTCGACCCCAGCTCCTATAATTCACCCCTCCACTTT. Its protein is CASSFLILDPSSYNSPLHF.

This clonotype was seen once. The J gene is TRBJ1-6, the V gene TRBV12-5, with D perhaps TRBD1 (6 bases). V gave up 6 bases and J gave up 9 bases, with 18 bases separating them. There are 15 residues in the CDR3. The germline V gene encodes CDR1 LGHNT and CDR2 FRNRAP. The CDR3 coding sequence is TGTGCTAGTGGCTTGCCGGACAGCCTAGGTTCACCCCTCCACTTT. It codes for CASGLPDSLGSPLHF.

In nucleotides, the CDR3 is TGTGCCTGGAGTGTAGTTCGGACAGGGGGCGAAAAACTGTTTTTT. Its translation: CAWSVVRTGGEKLFF. This chain links TRBV30 with TRBJ1-4; 11 nucleotides line up with TRBD1. The V segment lost 0 bases and the J segment 8 bases; nucleotides outside the gene matches: 5. The CDR3 spans 15 residues. CDR1 is GTSNPN and CDR2 is SVGIG in the germline V gene (reference sequence).

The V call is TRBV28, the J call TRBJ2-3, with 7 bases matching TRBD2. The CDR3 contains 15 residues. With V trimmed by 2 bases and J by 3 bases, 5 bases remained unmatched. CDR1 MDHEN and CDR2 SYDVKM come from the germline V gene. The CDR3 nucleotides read TGTGCCAGCAGTTTAGGACGGGAGGTGACAGATACGCAGTATTTT. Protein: CASSLGREVTDTQYF.

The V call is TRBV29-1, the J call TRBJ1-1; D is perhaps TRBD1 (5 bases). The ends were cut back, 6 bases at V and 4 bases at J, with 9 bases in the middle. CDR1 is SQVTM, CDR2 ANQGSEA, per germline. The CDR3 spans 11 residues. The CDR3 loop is CSVDTGTEAFF. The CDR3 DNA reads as TGCAGCGTGGACACGGGCACTGAAGCTTTCTTT.

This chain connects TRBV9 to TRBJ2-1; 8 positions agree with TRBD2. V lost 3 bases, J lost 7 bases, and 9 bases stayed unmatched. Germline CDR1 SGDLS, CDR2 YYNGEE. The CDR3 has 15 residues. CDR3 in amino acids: CASSASGSLLNEQFF. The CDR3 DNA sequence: TGTGCCAGCAGCGCAAGCGGGAGCCTTTTGAATGAGCAGTTCTTC. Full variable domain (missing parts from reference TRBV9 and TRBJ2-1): DSGVTQTPKHLITATGQRVTLRCSPRSGDLSVYWYQQSLDQGLQFLIQYYNGEERAKGNILERFSAQQFPDLHSELNLSSLELGDSALYFCASSASGSLLNEQFFGPGTRLTVL.

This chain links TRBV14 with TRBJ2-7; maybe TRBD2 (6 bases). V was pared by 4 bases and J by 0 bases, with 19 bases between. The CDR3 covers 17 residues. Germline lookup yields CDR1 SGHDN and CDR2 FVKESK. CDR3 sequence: CASSLRLVRVPSYEQYF. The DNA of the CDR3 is TGTGCCAGCAGCCTTAGACTAGTCAGAGTCCCCTCCTACGAGCAGTACTTC. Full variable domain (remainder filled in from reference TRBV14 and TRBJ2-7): EAGVTQFPSHSVIEKGQTVTLRCDPISGHDNLYWYRRVMGKEIKFLLHFVKESKQDESGMPNNRFLAERTGGTYSTLKVQPAELEDSGVYFCASSLRLVRVPSYEQYFGPGTRLTVT.

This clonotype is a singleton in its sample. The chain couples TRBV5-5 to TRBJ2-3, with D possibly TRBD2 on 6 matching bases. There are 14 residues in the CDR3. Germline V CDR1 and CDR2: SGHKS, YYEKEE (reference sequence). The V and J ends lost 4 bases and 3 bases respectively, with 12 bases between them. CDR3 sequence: CASSGGVTTDTQYF. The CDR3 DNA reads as TGTGCCAGCAGCGGAGGGGTGACGACAGATACGCAGTATTTT.

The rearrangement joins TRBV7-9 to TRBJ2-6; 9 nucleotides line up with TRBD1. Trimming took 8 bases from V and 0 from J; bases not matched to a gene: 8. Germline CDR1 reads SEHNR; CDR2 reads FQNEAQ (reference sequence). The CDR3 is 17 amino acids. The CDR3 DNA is TGTGCCAGCTTTAAGACAGGGGGTTTCTCTGGGGCCAACGTCCTGACTTTC. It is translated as CASFKTGGFSGANVLTF.

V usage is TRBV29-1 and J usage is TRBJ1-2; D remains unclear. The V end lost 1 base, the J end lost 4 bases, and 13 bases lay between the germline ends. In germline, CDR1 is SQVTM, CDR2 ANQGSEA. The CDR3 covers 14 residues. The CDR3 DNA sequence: TGCAGCGTTGAAGGCACCTCTTCAGGCTATGGCTACACCTTC. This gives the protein CSVEGTSSGYGYTF.

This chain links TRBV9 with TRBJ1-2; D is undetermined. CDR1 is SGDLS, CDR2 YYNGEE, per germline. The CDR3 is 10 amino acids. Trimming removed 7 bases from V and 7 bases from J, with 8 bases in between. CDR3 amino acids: CASAGSGYTF. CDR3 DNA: TGTGCCAGCGCGGGGAGTGGCTACACCTTC.

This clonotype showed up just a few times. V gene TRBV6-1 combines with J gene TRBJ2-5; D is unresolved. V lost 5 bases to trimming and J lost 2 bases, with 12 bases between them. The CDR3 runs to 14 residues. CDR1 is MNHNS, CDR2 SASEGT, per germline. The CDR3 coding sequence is TGTGCCAGCAGTCTAACGGCGGAGCAAGAGACCCAGTACTTC. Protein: CASSLTAEQETQYF.

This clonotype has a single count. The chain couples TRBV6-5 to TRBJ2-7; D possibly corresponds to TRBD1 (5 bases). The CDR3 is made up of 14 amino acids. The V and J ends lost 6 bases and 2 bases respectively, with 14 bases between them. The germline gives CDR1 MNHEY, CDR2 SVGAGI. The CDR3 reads CASSRRQSTYEQYF. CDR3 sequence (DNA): TGTGCCAGCAGCCGACGACAGTCTACCTACGAGCAGTACTTC.

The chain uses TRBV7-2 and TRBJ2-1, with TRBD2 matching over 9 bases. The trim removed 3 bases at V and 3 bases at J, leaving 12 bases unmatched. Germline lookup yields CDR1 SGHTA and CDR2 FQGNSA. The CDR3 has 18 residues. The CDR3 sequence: CASSFSRTGTSSYNEQFF. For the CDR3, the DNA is TGTGCCAGCAGCTTTTCACGGACCGGGACTAGCAGCTACAATGAGCAGTTCTTC.

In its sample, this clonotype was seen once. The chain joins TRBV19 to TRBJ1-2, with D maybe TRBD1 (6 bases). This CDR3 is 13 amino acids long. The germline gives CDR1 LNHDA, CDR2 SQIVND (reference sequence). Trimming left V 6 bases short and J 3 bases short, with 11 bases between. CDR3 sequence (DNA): TGTGCCAGTAGGCACAGGGTCGACTATGGCTACACCTTC. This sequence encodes CASRHRVDYGYTF.

CDR3 coding DNA: TGTGCCAGCAGCCCCTTAGGGGGGGGGTCTGGCAACTATGGCTACACCTTC. Its translation: CASSPLGGGSGNYGYTF. V is TRBV7-8 and J is TRBJ1-2; tentative D call: TRBD1 (6 bases). V shed 5 bases and J shed 2 bases, with 21 bases lying between them. The CDR3 length is 17 residues. Germline CDR1 SGHVS, CDR2 FQNEAQ. Using reference TRBV7-8 and TRBJ1-2 for the parts outside the CDR3, the full variable domain is GAGVSQSPRYKVAKRGQDVALRCDPISGHVSLFWYQQALGQGPEFLTYFQNEAQLDKSGLPSDRFFAERPEGSVSTLKIQRTQQEDSAVYLCASSPLGGGSGNYGYTFGSGTRLTVV.

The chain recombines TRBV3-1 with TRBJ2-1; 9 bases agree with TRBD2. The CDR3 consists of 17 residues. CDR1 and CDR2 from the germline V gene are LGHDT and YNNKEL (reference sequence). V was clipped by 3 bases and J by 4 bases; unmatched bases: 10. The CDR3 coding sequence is TGTGCCAGCAGCCACCCCCCGTGGCGGGAGGGATACAATGAGCAGTTCTTC. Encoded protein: CASSHPPWREGYNEQFF.

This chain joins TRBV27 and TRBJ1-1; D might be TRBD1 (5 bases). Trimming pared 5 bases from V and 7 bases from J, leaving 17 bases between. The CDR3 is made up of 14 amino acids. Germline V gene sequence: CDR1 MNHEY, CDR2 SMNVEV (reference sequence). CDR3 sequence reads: CASSASGIRSEAFF. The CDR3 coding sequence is TGTGCCAGCAGTGCCTCAGGGATTCGGAGTGAAGCTTTCTTT.

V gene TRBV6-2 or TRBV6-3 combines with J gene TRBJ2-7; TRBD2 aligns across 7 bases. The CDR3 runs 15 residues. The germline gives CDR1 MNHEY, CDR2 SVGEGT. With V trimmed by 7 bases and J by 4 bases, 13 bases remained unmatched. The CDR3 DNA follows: TGTGCCAGCACTCCCATGGGCGGGAGTAGATACGAGCAGTACTTC. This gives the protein CASTPMGGSRYEQYF.

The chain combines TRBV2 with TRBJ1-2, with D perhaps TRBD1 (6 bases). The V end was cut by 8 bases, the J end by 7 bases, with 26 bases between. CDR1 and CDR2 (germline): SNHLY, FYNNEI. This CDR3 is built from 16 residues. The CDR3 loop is CASYAFEAGDQLGYTF. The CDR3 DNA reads TGTGCCAGCTACGCTTTCGAGGCAGGGGATCAGCTTGGCTACACCTTC.